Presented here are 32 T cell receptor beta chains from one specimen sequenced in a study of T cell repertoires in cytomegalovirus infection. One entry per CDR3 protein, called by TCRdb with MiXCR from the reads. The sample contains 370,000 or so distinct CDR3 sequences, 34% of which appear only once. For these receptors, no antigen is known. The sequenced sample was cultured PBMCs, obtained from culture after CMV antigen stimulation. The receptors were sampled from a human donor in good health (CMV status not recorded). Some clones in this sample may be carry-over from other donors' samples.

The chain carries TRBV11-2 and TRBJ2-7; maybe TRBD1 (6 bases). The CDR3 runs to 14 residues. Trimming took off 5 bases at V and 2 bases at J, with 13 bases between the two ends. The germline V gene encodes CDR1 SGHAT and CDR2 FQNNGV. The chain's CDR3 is CASSPRQETYEQYF. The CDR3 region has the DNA TGTGCCAGCAGCCCGAGACAGGAAACCTACGAGCAGTACTTC.

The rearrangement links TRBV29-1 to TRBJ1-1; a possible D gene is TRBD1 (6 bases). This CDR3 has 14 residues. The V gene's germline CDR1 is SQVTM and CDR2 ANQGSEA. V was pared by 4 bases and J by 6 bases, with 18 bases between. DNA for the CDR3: TGCAGCGTTGCTTTAGTGACAGGTGTCTCTGAAGCTTTCTTT. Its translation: CSVALVTGVSEAFF. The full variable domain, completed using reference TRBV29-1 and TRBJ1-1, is SAVISQKPSRDICQRGTSLTIQCQVDSQVTMMFWYRQQPGQSLTLIATANQGSEATYESGFVIDKFPISRPNLTFSTLTVSNMSPEDSSIYLCSVALVTGVSEAFFGQGTRLTVV.

For the CDR3, the DNA is TGTGCCAGGACAGTTCCCGAAGAGACCCAGTACTTC. Its translation is CARTVPEETQYF. The chain is built from TRBV6-5 and TRBJ2-5; possibly TRBD1 for D (5 bases). Germline V CDR1 and CDR2: MNHEY, SVGAGI. This CDR3 contains 12 residues. V was cut by 9 bases and J by 3 bases, with 11 bases left in between.

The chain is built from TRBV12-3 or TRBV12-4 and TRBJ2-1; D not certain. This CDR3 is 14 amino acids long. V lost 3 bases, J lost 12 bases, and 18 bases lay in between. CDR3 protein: CASSFGVTVNGQFF. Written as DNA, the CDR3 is TGTGCCAGCAGTTTTGGGGTTACAGTTAACGGGCAGTTCTTC.

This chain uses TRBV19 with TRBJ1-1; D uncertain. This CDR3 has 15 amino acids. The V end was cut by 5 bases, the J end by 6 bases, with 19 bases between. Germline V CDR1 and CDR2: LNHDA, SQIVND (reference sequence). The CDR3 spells CASSPTPGGYAEAFF. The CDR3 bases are TGTGCCAGTAGTCCCACTCCGGGAGGCTACGCTGAAGCTTTCTTT.

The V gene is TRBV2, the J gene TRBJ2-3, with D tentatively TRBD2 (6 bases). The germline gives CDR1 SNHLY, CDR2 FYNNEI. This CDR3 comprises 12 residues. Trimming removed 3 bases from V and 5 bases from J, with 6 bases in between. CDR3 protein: CASSEEGDTQYF. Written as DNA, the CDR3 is TGTGCCAGCAGTGAGGAGGGAGATACGCAGTATTTT.

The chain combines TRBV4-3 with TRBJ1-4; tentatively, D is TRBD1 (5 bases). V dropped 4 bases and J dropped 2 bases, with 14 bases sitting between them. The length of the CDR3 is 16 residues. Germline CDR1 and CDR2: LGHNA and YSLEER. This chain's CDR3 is CASSPPQAPTNEKLFF. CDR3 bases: TGCGCCAGCAGCCCCCCACAGGCTCCGACTAATGAAAAACTGTTTTTT.

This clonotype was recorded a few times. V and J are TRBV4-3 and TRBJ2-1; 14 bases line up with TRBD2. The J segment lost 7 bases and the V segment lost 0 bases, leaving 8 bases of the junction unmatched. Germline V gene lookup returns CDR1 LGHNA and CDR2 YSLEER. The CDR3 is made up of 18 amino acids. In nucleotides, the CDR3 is TGCGCCAGCAGCCAAGAAGGGACTAGCGGGAGAAGTCGGAATGAGCAGTTCTTC. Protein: CASSQEGTSGRSRNEQFF.

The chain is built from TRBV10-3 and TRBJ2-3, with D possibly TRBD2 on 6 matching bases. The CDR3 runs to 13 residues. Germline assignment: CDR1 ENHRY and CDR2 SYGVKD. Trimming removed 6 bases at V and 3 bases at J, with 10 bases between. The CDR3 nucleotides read TGTGCCATCAGACCGGGAGATACAGATACGCAGTATTTT. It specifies CAIRPGDTDTQYF.

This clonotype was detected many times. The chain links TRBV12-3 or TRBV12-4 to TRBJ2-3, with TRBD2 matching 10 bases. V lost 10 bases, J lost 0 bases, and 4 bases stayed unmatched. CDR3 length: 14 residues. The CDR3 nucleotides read TGTGCCACCTCTAGCGGGAGAAGCACAGATACGCAGTATTTT. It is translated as CATSSGRSTDTQYF.

CDR3 sequence reads: CASSPRQGIDSPLHF. The CDR3, as DNA: TGTGCCAGCAGCCCGCGACAGGGTATCGATTCACCCCTCCACTTT. This rearrangement joins TRBV27 to TRBJ1-6, with 7 bases fitting TRBD1. Germline CDR1 reads MNHEY; CDR2 reads SMNVEV (reference sequence). The J segment lost 8 bases and the V segment lost 6 bases, leaving 10 bases of the junction unmatched. CDR3 length: 15 residues.

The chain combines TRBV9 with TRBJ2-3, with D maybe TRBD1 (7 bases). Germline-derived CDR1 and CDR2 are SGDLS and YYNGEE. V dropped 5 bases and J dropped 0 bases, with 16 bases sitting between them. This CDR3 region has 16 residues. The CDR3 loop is CASSRPRGASTDTQYF. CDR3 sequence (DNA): TGTGCCAGCAGTAGACCCAGGGGGGCGAGCACAGATACGCAGTATTTT.

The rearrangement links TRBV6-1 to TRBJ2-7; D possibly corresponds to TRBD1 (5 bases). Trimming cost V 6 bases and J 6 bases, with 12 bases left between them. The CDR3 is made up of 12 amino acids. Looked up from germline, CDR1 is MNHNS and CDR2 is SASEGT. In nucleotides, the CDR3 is TGTGCCAGCAGGATACAGGCTTCCGAGCAGTACGTC. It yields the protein CASRIQASEQYV.

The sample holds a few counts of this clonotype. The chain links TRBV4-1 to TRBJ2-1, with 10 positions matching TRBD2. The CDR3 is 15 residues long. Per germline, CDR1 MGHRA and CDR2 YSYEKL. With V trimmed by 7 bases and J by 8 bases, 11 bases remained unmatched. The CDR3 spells CASNSYEREGDEQFF. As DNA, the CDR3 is TGCGCCAGCAATTCGTACGAGCGGGAGGGCGATGAGCAGTTCTTC.

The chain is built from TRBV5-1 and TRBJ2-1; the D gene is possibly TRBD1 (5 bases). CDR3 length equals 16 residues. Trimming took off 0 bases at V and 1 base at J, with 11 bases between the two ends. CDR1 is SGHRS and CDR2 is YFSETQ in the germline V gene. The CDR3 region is CASSLGQRGSYNEQFF. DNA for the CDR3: TGCGCCAGCAGCTTGGGACAGCGAGGTTCCTACAATGAGCAGTTCTTC.

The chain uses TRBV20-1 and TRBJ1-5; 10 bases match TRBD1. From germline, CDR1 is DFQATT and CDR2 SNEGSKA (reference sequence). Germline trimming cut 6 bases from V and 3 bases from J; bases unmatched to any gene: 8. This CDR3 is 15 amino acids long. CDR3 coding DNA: TGCAGTGCGCACTCGACAGGGGGCTTCAATCAGCCCCAGCATTTT. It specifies CSAHSTGGFNQPQHF.

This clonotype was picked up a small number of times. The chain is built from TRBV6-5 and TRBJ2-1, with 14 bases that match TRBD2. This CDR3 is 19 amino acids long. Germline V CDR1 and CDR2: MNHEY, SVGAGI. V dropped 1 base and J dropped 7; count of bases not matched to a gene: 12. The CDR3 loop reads CASSYYIPGLAGVWNEQFF. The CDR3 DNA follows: TGTGCCAGCAGTTACTATATCCCGGGACTAGCGGGAGTCTGGAATGAGCAGTTCTTC.

CDR3 residues: CASSLPTSVTQYF. The CDR3 coding sequence is TGTGCCAGCAGCTTACCGACTAGTGTTACGCAGTATTTT. The chain uses TRBV7-6 and TRBJ2-3; D may be TRBD2 (6 bases). CDR3 length: 13 amino acids. Germline CDR1 reads SGHVS; CDR2 reads FNYEAQ. With 2 bases removed from V and 8 bases from J, the gap between germline ends came to 11 bases.

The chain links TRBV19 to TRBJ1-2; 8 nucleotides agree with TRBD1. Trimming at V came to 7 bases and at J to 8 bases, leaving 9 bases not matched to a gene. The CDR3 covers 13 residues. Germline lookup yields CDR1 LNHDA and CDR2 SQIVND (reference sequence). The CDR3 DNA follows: TGTGCCAGTAACCCGACAGGGGTGGGCGGCTACACCTTC. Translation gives CASNPTGVGGYTF.

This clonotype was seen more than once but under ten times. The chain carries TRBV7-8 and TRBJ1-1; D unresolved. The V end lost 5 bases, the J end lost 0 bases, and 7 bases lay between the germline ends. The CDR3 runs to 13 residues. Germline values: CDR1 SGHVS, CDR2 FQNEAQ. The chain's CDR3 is CASSAKVNTEAFF. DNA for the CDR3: TGTGCCAGCAGCGCCAAGGTGAACACTGAAGCTTTCTTT.

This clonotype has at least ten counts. DNA for the CDR3: TGTGCCAGCAGCCCGGACCCCCACTATGGCTACACCTTC. This gives the protein CASSPDPHYGYTF. The chain uses TRBV12-3 or TRBV12-4 and TRBJ1-2, with D unresolved. The V end lost 6 bases, the J end lost 3 bases, and 11 bases lay between the germline ends. This CDR3 spans 13 amino acids.

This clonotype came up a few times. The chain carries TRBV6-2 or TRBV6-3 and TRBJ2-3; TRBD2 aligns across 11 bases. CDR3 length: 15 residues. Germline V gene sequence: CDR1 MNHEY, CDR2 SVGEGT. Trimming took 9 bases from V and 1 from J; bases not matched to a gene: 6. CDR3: CASDWGLAGTDTQYF. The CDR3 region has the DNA TGTGCCAGTGACTGGGGACTAGCGGGCACAGATACGCAGTATTTT.

The CDR3 sequence: CSARVGVGTDTQYF. As DNA, the CDR3 is TGCAGTGCTAGAGTGGGAGTTGGCACAGATACGCAGTATTTT. The V and J genes are TRBV20-1 and TRBJ2-3; weak D call: TRBD2 (5 bases). There are 14 residues in the CDR3. V was shortened by 1 base and J by 1 base, with 9 bases between the two germline ends. Germline V CDR1 and CDR2: DFQATT, SNEGSKA (reference sequence).

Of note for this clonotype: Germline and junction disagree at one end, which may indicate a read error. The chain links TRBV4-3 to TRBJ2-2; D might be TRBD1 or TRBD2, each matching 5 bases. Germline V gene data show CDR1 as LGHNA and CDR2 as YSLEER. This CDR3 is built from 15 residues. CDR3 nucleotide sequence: TGCGCCAGCAGCCAAGAATCTAGAGGGGCCGGGGAGCTGTGTTTT. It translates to CASSQESRGAGELCF.

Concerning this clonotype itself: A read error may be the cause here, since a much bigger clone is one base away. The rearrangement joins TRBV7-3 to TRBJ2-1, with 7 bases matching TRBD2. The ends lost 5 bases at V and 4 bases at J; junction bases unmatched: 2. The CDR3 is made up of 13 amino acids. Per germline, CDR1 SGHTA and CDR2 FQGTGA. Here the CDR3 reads CASSRGLYNEQFF. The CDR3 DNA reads TGTGCCAGCAGCCGGGGACTATACAATGAGCAGTTCTTC. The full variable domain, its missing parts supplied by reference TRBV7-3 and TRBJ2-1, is GAGVSQTPSNKVTEKGKYVELRCDPISGHTALYWYRQSLGQGPEFLIYFQGTGAADDSGLPNDRFFAVRPEGSVSTLKIQRTERGDSAVYLCASSRGLYNEQFFGPGTRLTVL.

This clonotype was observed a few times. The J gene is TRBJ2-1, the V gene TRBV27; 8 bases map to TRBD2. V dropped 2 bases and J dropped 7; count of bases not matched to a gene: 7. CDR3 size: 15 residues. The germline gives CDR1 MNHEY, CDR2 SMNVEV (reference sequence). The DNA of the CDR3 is TGTGCCAGCAGTTTAAACGGGAGGGACCCAAATGAGCAGTTCTTC. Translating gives CASSLNGRDPNEQFF.

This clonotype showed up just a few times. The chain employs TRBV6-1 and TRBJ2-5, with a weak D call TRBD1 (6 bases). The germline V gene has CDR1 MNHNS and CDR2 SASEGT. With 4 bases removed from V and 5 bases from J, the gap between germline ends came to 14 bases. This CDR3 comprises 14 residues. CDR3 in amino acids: CASSGHRAAETQYF. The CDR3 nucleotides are TGTGCCAGCAGTGGGCACAGGGCTGCCGAGACCCAGTACTTC.

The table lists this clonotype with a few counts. The CDR3 coding sequence is TGTGCCAGCAGCCCTTCGACCCGACGGGCTTTCTTT. Translating it yields CASSPSTRRAFF. The gene calls are TRBV7-2 and TRBJ1-1; D unresolved. Trimming cost V 5 bases and J 11 bases, with 15 bases left between them. The germline gives CDR1 SGHTA, CDR2 FQGNSA. This CDR3 contains 12 residues. The whole variable domain, remainder taken from reference TRBV7-2 and TRBJ1-1, is GAGVSQSPSNKVTEKGKDVELRCDPISGHTALYWYRQSLGQGLEFLIYFQGNSAPDKSGLPSDRFSAERTGGSVSTLTIQRTQQEDSAVYLCASSPSTRRAFFGQGTRLTVV.

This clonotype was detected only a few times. CDR3 in DNA: TGTGCCAGCAGCGTCGCCGGGACAGGGGGGTATGGCTACACCTTC. Translation gives CASSVAGTGGYGYTF. The V and J genes are TRBV9 and TRBJ1-2; 11 bases agree with TRBD1. Germline CDR1 SGDLS, CDR2 YYNGEE. The CDR3 totals 15 residues. Trimming took 2 bases from V and 5 from J; bases not matched to a gene: 5.

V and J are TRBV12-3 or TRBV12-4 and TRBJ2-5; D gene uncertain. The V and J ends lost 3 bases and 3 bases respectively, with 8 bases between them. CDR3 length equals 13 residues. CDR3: CASSFMSKETQYF. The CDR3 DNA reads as TGTGCCAGCAGTTTTATGTCTAAAGAGACCCAGTACTTC.

CDR3 DNA: TGTGCCAGCAGTTTAGCCGGGGGCGACTATGGCTACACCTTC. Protein sequence: CASSLAGGDYGYTF. The J gene is TRBJ1-2, the V gene TRBV27, with a weak D call TRBD1 (6 bases). The CDR3 length is 14 residues. The germline CDR1 and CDR2 sequences are MNHEY and SMNVEV (reference sequence). V shed 2 bases and J shed 3 bases, with 10 bases lying between them.

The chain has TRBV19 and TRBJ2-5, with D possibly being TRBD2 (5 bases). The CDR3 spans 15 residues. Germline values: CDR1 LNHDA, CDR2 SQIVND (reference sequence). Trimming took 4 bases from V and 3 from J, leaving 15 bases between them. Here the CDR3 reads CASSTLSGMKETQYF. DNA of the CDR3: TGTGCCAGTAGTACCCTTTCCGGGATGAAAGAGACCCAGTACTTC. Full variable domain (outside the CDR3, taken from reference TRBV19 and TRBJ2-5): DGGITQSPKYLFRKEGQNVTLSCEQNLNHDAMYWYRQDPGQGLRLIYYSQIVNDFQKGDIAEGYSVSREKKESFPLTVTSAQKNPTAFYLCASSTLSGMKETQYFGPGTRLLVL.